This section outlines one T cell receptor (beta chain) sequence together with its context. Its antigen is currently unknown. Germline CDR1 and CDR2: SEHNR and FQNEAQ (reference sequence). The CDR3 extends over 15 amino acids. V lost 5 bases to trimming and J lost 7 bases, with 21 bases between them. This entry comes from a study of CD8+ T cells in alopecia areata. Overall study: Oral tofacitinib, 5 to 10 mg twice daily, was given in an open-label trial.

cDNA reverse transcribed from extracted RNA served as the sequencing template. This table comes from immunoSEQ multiplex PCR, and its TCRdb copy is limited to in-frame clones, with some not included. Here the sample spans about 190,000 clones, about 65% being singletons. Study-wide points: Lesional scalp displayed greater clonality than normal scalp, most notably in alopecia totalis/universalis.

Treatment here: oral pan-JAK inhibitor, 5-10 mg twice daily. Researchers gathered lesional scalp punch biopsies and peripheral blood from patients with alopecia areata. Researchers picked out CD4+ and CD8+ T cells from PBMCs by sorting. Sequences were derived from CD4+ T cells sorted from blood, sampled between weeks 47 and 50, from a patient treated with tofacitinib. The chain uses TRBV7-9 and TRBJ2-7; TRBD2 is a possible D gene (5 bases). This clonotype was obtained from a human donor with alopecia areata. The CDR3 is CASSRFLQTSGEQYF. CDR3 DNA sequence: TGTGCCAGCAGCAGATTCCTACAGACCTCGGGAGAGCAGTACTTC.